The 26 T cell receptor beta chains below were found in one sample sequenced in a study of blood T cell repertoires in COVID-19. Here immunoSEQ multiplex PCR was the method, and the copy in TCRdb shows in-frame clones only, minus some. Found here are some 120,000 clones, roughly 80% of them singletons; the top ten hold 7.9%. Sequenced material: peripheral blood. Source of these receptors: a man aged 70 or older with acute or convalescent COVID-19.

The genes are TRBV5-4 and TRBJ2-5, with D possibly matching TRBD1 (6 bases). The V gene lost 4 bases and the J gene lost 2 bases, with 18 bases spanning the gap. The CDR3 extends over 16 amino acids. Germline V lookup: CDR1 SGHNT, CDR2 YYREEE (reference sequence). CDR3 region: CASSPAQGIGQETQYF. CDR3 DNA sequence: TGTGCCAGCAGCCCGGCGCAGGGGATAGGACAAGAGACCCAGTACTTC. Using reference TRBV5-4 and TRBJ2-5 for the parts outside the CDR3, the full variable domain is ETGVTQSPTHLIKTRGQQVTLRCSSQSGHNTVSWYQQALGQGPQFIFQYYREEENGRGNFPPRFSGLQFPNYSSELNVNALELDDSALYLCASSPAQGIGQETQYFGPGTRLLVL.

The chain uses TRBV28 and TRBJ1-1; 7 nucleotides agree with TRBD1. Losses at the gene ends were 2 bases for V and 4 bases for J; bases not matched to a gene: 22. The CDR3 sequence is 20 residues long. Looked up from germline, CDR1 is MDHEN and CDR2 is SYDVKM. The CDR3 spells CASSLPRLRDSLRLRTEAFF. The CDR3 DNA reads TGTGCCAGCAGTTTACCCAGACTCCGGGACAGTCTACGCCTTCGCACTGAAGCTTTCTTT. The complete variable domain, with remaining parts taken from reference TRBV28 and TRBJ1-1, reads DVKVTQSSRYLVKRTGEKVFLECVQDMDHENMFWYRQDPGLGLRLIYFSYDVKMKEKGDIPEGYSVSREKKERFSLILESASTNQTSMYLCASSLPRLRDSLRLRTEAFFGQGTRLTVV.

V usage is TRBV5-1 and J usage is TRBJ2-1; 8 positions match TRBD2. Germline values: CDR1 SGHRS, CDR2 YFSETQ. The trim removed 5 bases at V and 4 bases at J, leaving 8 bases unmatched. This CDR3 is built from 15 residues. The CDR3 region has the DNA TGCGCCAGCAGTGCGCGGGGGGAAACTTACAATGAGCAGTTCTTC. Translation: CASSARGETYNEQFF.

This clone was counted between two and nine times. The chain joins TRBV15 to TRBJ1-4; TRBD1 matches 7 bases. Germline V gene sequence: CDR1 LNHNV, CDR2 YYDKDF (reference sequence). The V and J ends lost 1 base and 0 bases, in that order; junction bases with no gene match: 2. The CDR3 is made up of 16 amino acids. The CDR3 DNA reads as TGTGCCACCAGCAGAGTTGGGACAGCAACTAATGAAAAACTGTTTTTT. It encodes CATSRVGTATNEKLFF. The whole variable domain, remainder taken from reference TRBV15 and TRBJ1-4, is DAMVIQNPRYQVTQFGKPVTLSCSQTLNHNVMYWYQQKSSQAPKLLFHYYDKDFNNEADTPDNFQSRRPNTSFCFLDIRSPGLGDTAMYLCATSRVGTATNEKLFFGSGTQLSVL.

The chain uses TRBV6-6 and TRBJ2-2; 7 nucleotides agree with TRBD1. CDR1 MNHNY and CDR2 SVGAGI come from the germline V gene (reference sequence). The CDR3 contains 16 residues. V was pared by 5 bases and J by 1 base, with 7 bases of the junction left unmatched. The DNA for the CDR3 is TGTGCCAGCAGTCGAACAGGGGCGGGGAACACCGGGGAGCTGTTTTTT. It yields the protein CASSRTGAGNTGELFF.

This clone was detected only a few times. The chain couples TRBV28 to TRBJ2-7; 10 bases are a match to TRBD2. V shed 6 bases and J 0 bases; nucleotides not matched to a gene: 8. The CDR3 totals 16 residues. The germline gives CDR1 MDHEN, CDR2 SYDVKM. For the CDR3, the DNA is TGTGCCAGCAGAAGGGGACTAGCGCCAAGCTCCTACGAGCAGTACTTC. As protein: CASRRGLAPSSYEQYF.

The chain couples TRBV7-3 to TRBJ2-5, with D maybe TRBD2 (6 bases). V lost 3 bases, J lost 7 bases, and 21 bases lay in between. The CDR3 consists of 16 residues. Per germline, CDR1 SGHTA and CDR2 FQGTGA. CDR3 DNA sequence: TGTGCCAGCAGCTTCCTCGGCGGCAGCGGGCAGGGGACCCAGTACTTC. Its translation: CASSFLGGSGQGTQYF. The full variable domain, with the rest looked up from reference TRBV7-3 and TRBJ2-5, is GAGVSQTPSNKVTEKGKYVELRCDPISGHTALYWYRQSLGQGPEFLIYFQGTGAADDSGLPNDRFFAVRPEGSVSTLKIQRTERGDSAVYLCASSFLGGSGQGTQYFGPGTRLLVL.

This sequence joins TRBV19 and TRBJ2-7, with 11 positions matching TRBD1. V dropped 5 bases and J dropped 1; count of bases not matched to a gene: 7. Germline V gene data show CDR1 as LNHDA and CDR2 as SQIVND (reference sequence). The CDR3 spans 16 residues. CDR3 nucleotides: TGTGCCAGTAGTGGACAGGGGGCGCCTGGGTCCTACGAGCAGTACTTC. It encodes CASSGQGAPGSYEQYF. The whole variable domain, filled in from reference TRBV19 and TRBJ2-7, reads DGGITQSPKYLFRKEGQNVTLSCEQNLNHDAMYWYRQDPGQGLRLIYYSQIVNDFQKGDIAEGYSVSREKKESFPLTVTSAQKNPTAFYLCASSGQGAPGSYEQYFGPGTRLTVT.

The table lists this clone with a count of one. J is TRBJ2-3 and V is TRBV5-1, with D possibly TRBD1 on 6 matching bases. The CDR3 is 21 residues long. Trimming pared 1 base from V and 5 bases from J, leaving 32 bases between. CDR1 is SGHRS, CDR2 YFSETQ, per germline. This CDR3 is CASSLSLQGGGLTRAGDTQYF. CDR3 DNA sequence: TGCGCCAGCAGCTTGAGCTTACAGGGTGGCGGGTTAACCCGGGCGGGAGATACGCAGTATTTT. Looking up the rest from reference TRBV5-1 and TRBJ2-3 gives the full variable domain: KAGVTQTPRYLIKTRGQQVTLSCSPISGHRSVSWYQQTPGQGLQFLFEYFSETQRNKGNFPGRFSGRQFSNSRSEMNVSTLELGDSALYLCASSLSLQGGGLTRAGDTQYFGPGTRLTVL.

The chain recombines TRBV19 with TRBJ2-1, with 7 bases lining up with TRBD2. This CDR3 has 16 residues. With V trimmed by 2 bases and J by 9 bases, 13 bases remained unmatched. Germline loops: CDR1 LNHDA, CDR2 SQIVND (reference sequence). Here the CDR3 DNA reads TGTGCCAGTAGTATAATTAATCCTGGCGGGAGCGGTGAGCAGTTCTTC. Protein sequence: CASSIINPGGSGEQFF.

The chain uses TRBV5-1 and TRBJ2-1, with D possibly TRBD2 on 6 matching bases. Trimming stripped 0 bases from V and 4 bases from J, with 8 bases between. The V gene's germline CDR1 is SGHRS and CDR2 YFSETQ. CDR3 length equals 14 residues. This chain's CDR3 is CASSLGLEYNEQFF. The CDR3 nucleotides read TGCGCCAGCAGCTTGGGACTAGAATACAATGAGCAGTTCTTC. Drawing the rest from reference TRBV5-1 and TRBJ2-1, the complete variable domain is KAGVTQTPRYLIKTRGQQVTLSCSPISGHRSVSWYQQTPGQGLQFLFEYFSETQRNKGNFPGRFSGRQFSNSRSEMNVSTLELGDSALYLCASSLGLEYNEQFFGPGTRLTVL.

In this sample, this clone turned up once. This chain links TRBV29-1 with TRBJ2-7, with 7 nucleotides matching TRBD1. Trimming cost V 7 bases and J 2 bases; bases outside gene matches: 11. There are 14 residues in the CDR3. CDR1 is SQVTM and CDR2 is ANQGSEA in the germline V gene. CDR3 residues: CSARLPGQTYEQYF. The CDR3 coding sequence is TGCAGCGCTCGCCTTCCGGGACAGACCTACGAGCAGTACTTC.

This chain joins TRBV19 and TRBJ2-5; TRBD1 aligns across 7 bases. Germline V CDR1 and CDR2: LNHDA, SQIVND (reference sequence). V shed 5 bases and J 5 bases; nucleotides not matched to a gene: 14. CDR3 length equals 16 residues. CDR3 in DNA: TGTGCCAGTAGTCGCCTACCGGGACAGATTAGGGAGACCCAGTACTTC. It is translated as CASSRLPGQIRETQYF.

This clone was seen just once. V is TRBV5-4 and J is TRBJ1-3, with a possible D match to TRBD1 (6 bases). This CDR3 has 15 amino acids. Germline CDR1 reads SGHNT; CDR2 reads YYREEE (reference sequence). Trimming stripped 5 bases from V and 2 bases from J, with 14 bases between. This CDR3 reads CASSSTGVTGNTIYF. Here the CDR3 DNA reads TGTGCCAGCAGTTCGACAGGAGTAACTGGAAACACCATATATTTT.

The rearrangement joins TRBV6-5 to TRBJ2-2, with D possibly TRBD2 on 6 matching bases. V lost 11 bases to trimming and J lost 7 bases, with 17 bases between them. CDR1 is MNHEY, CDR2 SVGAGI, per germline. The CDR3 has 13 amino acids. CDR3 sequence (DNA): TGTGCCGGAAGAAAGGGGCGGGACGGGGAGCTGTTTTTT. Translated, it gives CAGRKGRDGELFF.

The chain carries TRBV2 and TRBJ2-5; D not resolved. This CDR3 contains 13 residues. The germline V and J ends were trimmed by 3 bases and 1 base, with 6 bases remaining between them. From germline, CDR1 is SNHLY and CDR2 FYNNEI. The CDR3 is CASSERPQETQYF. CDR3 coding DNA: TGTGCCAGCAGTGAGCGCCCCCAAGAGACCCAGTACTTC.

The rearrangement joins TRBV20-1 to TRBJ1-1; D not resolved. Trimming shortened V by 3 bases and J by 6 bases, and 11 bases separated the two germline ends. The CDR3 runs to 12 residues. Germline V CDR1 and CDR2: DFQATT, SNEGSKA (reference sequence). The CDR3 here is CSASRVVAEAFF. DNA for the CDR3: TGCAGTGCTAGTCGAGTAGTTGCTGAAGCTTTCTTT.

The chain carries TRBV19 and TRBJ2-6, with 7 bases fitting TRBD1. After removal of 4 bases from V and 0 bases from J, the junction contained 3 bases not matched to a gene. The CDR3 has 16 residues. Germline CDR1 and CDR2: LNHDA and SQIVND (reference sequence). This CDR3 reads CASSRDSSSGANVLTF. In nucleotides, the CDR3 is TGTGCCAGTAGTAGGGACAGCTCCTCTGGGGCCAACGTCCTGACTTTC.

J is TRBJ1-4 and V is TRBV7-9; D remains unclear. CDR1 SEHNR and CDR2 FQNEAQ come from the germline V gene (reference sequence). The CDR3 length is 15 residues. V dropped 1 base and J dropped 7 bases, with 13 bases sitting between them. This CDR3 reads CASSLGETRGEKLFF. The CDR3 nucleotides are TGTGCCAGCAGCTTAGGGGAAACCCGGGGTGAAAAACTGTTTTTT.

CDR3 nucleotides: TGTGCCAGCAGCGTAGTTAGCGGGGGATACAATGAGCAGTTCTTC. This sequence encodes CASSVVSGGYNEQFF. The gene calls are TRBV9 and TRBJ2-1; 9 positions agree with TRBD2. CDR1 is SGDLS, CDR2 YYNGEE, per germline. This CDR3 region has 15 residues. With V trimmed by 0 bases and J by 4 bases, 2 bases remained unmatched. The complete variable domain, with remaining parts taken from reference TRBV9 and TRBJ2-1, reads DSGVTQTPKHLITATGQRVTLRCSPRSGDLSVYWYQQSLDQGLQFLIQYYNGEERAKGNILERFSAQQFPDLHSELNLSSLELGDSALYFCASSVVSGGYNEQFFGPGTRLTVL.

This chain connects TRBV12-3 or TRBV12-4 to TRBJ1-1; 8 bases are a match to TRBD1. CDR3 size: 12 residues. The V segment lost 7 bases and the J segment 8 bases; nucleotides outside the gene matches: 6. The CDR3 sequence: CASIGQGEEAFF. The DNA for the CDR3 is TGTGCCAGCATAGGACAGGGCGAAGAAGCTTTCTTT.

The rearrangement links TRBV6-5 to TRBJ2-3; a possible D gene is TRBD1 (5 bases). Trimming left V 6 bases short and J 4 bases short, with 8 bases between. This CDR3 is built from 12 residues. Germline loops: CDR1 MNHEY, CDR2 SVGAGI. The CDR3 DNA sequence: TGTGCCAGCAGCGCAGGGTCAGATACGCAGTATTTT. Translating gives CASSAGSDTQYF.

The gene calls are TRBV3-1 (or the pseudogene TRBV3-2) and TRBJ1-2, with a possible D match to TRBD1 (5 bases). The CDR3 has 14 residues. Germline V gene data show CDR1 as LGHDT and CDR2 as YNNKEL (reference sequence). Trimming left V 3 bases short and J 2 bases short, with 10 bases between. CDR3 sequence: CASSHRVGNYGYTF. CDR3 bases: TGTGCCAGCAGCCACAGGGTAGGGAACTATGGCTACACCTTC.

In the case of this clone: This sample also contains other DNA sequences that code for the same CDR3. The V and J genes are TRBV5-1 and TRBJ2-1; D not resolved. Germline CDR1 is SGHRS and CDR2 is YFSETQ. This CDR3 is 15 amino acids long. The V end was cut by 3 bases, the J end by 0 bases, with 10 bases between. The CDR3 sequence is CASSSTLSSYNEQFF. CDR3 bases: TGCGCCAGCAGCTCAACCCTCAGCTCCTACAATGAGCAGTTCTTC.

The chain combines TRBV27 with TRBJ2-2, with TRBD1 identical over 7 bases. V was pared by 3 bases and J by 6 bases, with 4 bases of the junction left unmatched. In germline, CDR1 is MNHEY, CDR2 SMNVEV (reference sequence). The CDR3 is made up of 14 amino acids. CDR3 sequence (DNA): TGTGCCAGCAGTTTGGGGACAGAGGCCGGGGAGCTGTTTTTT. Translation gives CASSLGTEAGELFF.

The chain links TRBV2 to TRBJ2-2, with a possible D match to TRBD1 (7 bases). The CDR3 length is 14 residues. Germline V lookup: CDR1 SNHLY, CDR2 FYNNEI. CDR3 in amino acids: CALRRGQGTGELFF. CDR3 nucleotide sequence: TGTGCTCTCAGGAGGGGGCAAGGGACCGGGGAGCTGTTTTTT.